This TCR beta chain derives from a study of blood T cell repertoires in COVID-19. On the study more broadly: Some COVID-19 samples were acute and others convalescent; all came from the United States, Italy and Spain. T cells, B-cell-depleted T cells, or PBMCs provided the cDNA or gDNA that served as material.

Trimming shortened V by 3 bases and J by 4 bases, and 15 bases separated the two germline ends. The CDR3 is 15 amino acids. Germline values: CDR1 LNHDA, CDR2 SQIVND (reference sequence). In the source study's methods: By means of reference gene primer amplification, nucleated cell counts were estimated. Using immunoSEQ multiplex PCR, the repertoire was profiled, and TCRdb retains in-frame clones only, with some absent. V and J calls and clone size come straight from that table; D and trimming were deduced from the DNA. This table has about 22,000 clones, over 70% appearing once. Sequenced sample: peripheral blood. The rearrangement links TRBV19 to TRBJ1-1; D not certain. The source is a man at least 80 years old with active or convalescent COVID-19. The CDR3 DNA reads TGTGCCAGTAGTATCGGAGGGCTCCGTGGCACTGAAGCTTTCTTT. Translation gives CASSIGGLRGTEAFF.